Following are 9 T cell receptor beta chains from one sample sequenced in a study of OX40 agonist ivuxolimab in advanced cancers. Libraries were prepared by immunoSEQ multiplex PCR; TCRdb keeps only in-frame clonotypes and omits some of them. The sample records around 58,000 clones, 86% being singletons. The specimen comprised CD4+ or CD8+ T cells sorted from blood, sampled in a trial of the OX40 agonist ivuxolimab. These receptors originate from an adult with an advanced solid tumor such as melanoma, head and neck, liver or kidney cancer.

This rearrangement joins TRBV9 to TRBJ2-7; 7 bases agree with TRBD1. V lost 0 bases and J lost 6; bases outside the gene matches: 9. The CDR3 loop spans 15 amino acids. Germline V gene sequence: CDR1 SGDLS, CDR2 YYNGEE. The CDR3 DNA is TGTGCCAGCAGCGTAGCGACAGGGCCCGGCATCGAGCAGTACTTC. Its protein product is CASSVATGPGIEQYF.

V and J are TRBV2 and TRBJ2-1; D could derive from TRBD1 or TRBD2 (6 bases each). V shed 8 bases and J shed 6 bases, with 14 bases lying between them. Germline-derived CDR1 and CDR2 are SNHLY and FYNNEI. The CDR3 spans 13 residues. The CDR3 DNA is TGTGCCAGCGATGGCAGGGGAGGCAATGAGCAGTTCTTC. Its protein product is CASDGRGGNEQFF.

Turning to this clone: The conserved phenylalanine or tryptophan is not found at the CDR3 terminus, so this likely reflects a read error. This chain links TRBV27 with TRBJ1-6, with a tentative D call TRBD1 (5 bases). Germline values: CDR1 MNHEY, CDR2 SMNVEV (reference sequence). V was pared by 6 bases and J by 6 bases, with 12 bases between. The CDR3 has 14 amino acids. CDR3 region: CASRTGTANSPLHL. In DNA, the CDR3 is TGTGCCAGCAGAACCGGGACTGCTAATTCACCCCTCCACCTT.

The chain combines TRBV2 with TRBJ1-1, with 9 bases matching TRBD1. Germline V lookup: CDR1 SNHLY, CDR2 FYNNEI. Unmatched junction bases numbered 8, after V lost 3 bases and J lost 3 bases. The length of the CDR3 is 16 residues. The CDR3 DNA reads TGTGCCAGCAGTGATCCGGGGACAGGGCTAGACACTGAAGCTTTCTTT. Translated, it gives CASSDPGTGLDTEAFF.

This rearrangement joins TRBV5-4 to TRBJ2-7, with a weak D call TRBD1 (5 bases). CDR3 size: 13 residues. Trimming stripped 4 bases from V and 2 bases from J, with 10 bases between. The germline V gene encodes CDR1 SGHNT and CDR2 YYREEE (reference sequence). The CDR3 DNA is TGTGCCAGCAGCCCTGACAGAACCTACGAGCAGTACTTC. Residues: CASSPDRTYEQYF.

The chain combines TRBV19 with TRBJ2-3; no reliable D call. From germline, CDR1 is LNHDA and CDR2 SQIVND (reference sequence). This CDR3 comprises 14 residues. Trimming shortened V by 0 bases and J by 2 bases, and 6 bases separated the two germline ends. CDR3 protein: CASSIEGLTDTQYF. DNA for the CDR3: TGTGCCAGTAGTATAGAGGGCCTCACAGATACGCAGTATTTT.

In its sample, this clone was seen once. The chain links TRBV5-3 to TRBJ2-3; tentatively, D is TRBD1 or TRBD2 (5 bases each). TRBV5-3 is noted as an ORF with a role that remains uncertain. The V gene lost 5 bases and the J gene lost 13 bases, with 17 bases spanning the gap. The CDR3 is 12 residues long. In nucleotides, the CDR3 is TGTGCCAGAAGAGTCCTGGGGGTTAAGGAGTATTTT. Its translation: CARRVLGVKEYF.

The chain employs TRBV19 and TRBJ2-3; D is undetermined. This CDR3 contains 14 residues. Trimming took 1 base from V and 0 from J, leaving 5 bases between them. Per the germline V gene, CDR1 is LNHDA and CDR2 is SQIVND (reference sequence). This CDR3 is CASSIVGSTDTQYF. In DNA, the CDR3 is TGTGCCAGTAGTATAGTTGGTAGCACAGATACGCAGTATTTT.

The V and J genes are TRBV5-3 and TRBJ1-5; a weak D match, TRBD1 (5 bases). TRBV5-3 is filed as an ORF, its function uncertain. The V end lost 5 bases, the J end lost 7 bases, and 16 bases lay between the germline ends. CDR3 length: 14 amino acids. For the CDR3, the DNA is TGTGCCAGAAGACATCATCAGTACAGGCAGCCCCAGCATTTT. It translates to CARRHHQYRQPQHF.